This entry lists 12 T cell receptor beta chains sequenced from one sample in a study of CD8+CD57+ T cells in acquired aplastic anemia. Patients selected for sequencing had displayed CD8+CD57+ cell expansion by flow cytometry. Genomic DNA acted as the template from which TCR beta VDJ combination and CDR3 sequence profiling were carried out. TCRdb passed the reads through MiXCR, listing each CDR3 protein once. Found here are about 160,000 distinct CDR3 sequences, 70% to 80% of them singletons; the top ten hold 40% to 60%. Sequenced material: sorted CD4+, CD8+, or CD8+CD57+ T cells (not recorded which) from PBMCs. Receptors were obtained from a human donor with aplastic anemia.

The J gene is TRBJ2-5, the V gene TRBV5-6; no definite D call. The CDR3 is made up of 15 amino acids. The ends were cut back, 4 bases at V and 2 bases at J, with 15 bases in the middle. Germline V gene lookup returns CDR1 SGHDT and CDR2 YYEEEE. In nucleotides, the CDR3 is TGTGCCAGCAGCCCCAACAGACTGAGTCAAGAGACCCAGTACTTC. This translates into CASSPNRLSQETQYF.

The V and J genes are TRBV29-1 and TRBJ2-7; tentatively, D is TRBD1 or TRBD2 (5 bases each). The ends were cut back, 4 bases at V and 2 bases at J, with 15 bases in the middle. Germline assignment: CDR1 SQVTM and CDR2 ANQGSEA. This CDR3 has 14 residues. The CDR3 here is CSVAGTVGAYEQYF. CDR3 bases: TGCAGCGTTGCGGGGACGGTGGGCGCCTACGAGCAGTACTTC.

CDR3 region: CAISEARGRGEKLFF. The CDR3 nucleotides are TGTGCCATCAGTGAGGCCAGGGGGCGCGGTGAAAAACTGTTTTTT. This chain joins TRBV10-3 and TRBJ1-4; 8 bases line up with TRBD1. J was trimmed by 7 bases and V by 2 bases; bases with no gene match: 6. The germline V gene encodes CDR1 ENHRY and CDR2 SYGVKD. The CDR3 is 15 amino acids.

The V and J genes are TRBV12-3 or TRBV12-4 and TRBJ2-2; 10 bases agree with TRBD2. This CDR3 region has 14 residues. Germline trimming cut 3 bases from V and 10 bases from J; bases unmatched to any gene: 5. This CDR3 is CASSLLAGVAELFF. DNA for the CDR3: TGTGCCAGCAGTTTGCTAGCGGGAGTCGCGGAGCTGTTTTTT.

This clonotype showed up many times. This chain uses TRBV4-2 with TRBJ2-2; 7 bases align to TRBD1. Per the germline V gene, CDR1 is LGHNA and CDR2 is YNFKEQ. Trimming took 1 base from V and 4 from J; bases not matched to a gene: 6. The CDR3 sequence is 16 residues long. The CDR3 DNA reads TGTGCCAGCAGCCAAGTGTCTGGGGACAGCACCGGGGAGCTGTTTTTT. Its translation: CASSQVSGDSTGELFF.

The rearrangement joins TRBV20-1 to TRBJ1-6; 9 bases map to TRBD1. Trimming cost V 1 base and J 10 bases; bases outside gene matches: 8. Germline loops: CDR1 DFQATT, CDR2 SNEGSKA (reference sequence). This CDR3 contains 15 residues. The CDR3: CSARGRTGVGSPLHF. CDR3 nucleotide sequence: TGCAGTGCTAGAGGAAGGACAGGGGTGGGCTCACCCCTCCACTTT.

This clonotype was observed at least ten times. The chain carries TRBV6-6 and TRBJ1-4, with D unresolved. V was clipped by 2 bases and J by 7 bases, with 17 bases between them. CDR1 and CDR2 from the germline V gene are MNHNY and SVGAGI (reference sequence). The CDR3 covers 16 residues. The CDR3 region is CASSYPLEDGSEKLFF. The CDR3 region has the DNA TGTGCCAGCAGTTACCCCTTGGAGGACGGCAGTGAAAAACTGTTTTTT.

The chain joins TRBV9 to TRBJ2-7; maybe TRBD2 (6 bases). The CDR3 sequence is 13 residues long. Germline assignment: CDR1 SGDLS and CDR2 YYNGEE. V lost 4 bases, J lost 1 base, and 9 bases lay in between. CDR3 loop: CASSKEGSYEQYF. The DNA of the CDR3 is TGTGCCAGCAGCAAGGAGGGTTCCTACGAGCAGTACTTC.

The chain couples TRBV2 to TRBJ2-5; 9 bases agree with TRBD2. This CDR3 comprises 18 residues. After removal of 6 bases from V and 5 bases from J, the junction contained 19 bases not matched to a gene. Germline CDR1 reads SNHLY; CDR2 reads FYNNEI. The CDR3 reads CASSGRASGERPRETQYF. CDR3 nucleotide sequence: TGTGCCAGCAGCGGCCGGGCTAGCGGGGAGCGCCCTCGTGAGACCCAGTACTTC.

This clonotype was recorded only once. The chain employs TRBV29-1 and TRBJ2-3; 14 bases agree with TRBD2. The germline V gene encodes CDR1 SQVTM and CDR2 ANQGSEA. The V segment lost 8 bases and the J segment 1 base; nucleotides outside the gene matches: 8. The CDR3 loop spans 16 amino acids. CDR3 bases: TGCAGCATACCGGGACTAGCGGGGGTAGGCACAGATACGCAGTATTTT. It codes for CSIPGLAGVGTDTQYF.

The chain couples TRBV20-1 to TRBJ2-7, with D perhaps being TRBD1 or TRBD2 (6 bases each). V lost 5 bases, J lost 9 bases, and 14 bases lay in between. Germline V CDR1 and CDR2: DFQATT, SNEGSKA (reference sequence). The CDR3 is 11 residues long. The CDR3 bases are TGCAGTGCTCCCTTGGAGGGGGGGCAGTACGTC. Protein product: CSAPLEGGQYV.

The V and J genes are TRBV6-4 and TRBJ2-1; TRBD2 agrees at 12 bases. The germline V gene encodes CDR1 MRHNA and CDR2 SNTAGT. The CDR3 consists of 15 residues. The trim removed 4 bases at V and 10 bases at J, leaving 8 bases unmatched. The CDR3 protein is CASSGTSGNTGEQFF. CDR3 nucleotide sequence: TGTGCCAGCAGTGGGACTAGCGGGAACACCGGGGAGCAGTTCTTC.